Shown below are 32 T cell receptor beta chains from a single sample sequenced in a study of response to subunit inactivated influenza vaccine. Using its own MiXCR run on the RT-PCR reads, TCRdb lists one record per CDR3 protein. Found here are roughly 760,000 distinct CDR3 sequences, approximately 22% of them singletons; the top ten hold 9.5% to 13%. Material: PBMCs from blood, obtained less than 6 days after vaccination. The receptors shown here come from a man between 50 and 59 years old who received an inactivated influenza vaccine.

This clonotype showed up just once. V usage is TRBV15 and J usage is TRBJ1-1; D is ambiguous. Trimming cost V 1 base and J 0 bases, with 3 bases left between them. CDR3 length: 13 amino acids. Germline CDR1 is LNHNV and CDR2 is YYDKDF (reference sequence). CDR3: CATSRGMNTEAFF. Written as DNA, the CDR3 is TGTGCCACCAGCAGAGGGATGAACACTGAAGCTTTCTTT.

The chain couples TRBV15 to TRBJ2-7; no firm D call. The CDR3 loop spans 14 amino acids. The V and J ends lost 0 bases and 1 base respectively, with 7 bases between them. Germline V gene sequence: CDR1 LNHNV, CDR2 YYDKDF (reference sequence). CDR3 in DNA: TGTGCCACCAGCAGAGATCAGAGGTCCTACGAGCAGTACTTC. Encoded protein: CATSRDQRSYEQYF.

CDR3 in amino acids: CSAREQGGSRFNEQFF. The CDR3 DNA sequence: TGCAGTGCTAGAGAACAAGGCGGGAGCCGTTTCAATGAGCAGTTCTTC. This rearrangement joins TRBV20-1 to TRBJ2-1; TRBD2 agrees at 7 bases. CDR3 length: 16 residues. The J segment lost 6 bases and the V segment lost 0 bases, leaving 11 bases of the junction unmatched. Germline values: CDR1 DFQATT, CDR2 SNEGSKA (reference sequence).

With respect to this clonotype: A much bigger clone sits one base away, suggesting this may be a read error. The rearrangement joins TRBV20-1 to TRBJ2-3, with a weak D call TRBD2 (5 bases). CDR3 length: 15 amino acids. The germline V gene has CDR1 DFQATT and CDR2 SNEGSKA (reference sequence). V was pared by 0 bases and J by 0 bases, with 10 bases between. CDR3 sequence (DNA): TGCAGTGCTAGAGATGAAGCGGTTAGCACAGATACGCAGTATTTT. Translation gives CSARDEAVSTDTQYF.

This clonotype has at least ten counts. The gene calls are TRBV6-1 and TRBJ1-2, with 9 bases that match TRBD1. The J segment lost 3 bases and the V segment lost 9 bases, leaving 5 bases of the junction unmatched. The germline gives CDR1 MNHNS, CDR2 SASEGT. The CDR3 covers 13 residues. The CDR3 sequence: CASGQGPYYGYTF. The DNA for the CDR3 is TGTGCCAGTGGACAGGGGCCCTACTATGGCTACACCTTC.

This chain uses TRBV29-1 with TRBJ1-6; a possible D gene is TRBD1 (6 bases). Deletions cut 6 bases from V and 0 bases from J, with 12 bases between. The CDR3 has 15 residues. Germline lookup yields CDR1 SQVTM and CDR2 ANQGSEA. CDR3 protein: CSVRQESSYNSPLHF. Written as DNA, the CDR3 is TGCAGCGTGAGACAGGAAAGCTCCTATAATTCACCCCTCCACTTT. The full variable domain, rest sourced from reference TRBV29-1 and TRBJ1-6, is SAVISQKPSRDICQRGTSLTIQCQVDSQVTMMFWYRQQPGQSLTLIATANQGSEATYESGFVIDKFPISRPNLTFSTLTVSNMSPEDSSIYLCSVRQESSYNSPLHFGNGTRLTVT.

The gene calls are TRBV28 and TRBJ2-7, with TRBD1 identical over 7 bases. There are 14 residues in the CDR3. With V trimmed by 3 bases and J by 4 bases, 6 bases remained unmatched. CDR1 and CDR2 (germline): MDHEN, SYDVKM. The DNA of the CDR3 is TGTGCCAGCAGTTTCGACAGGGTAGGGTACGAGCAGTACTTC. Protein sequence: CASSFDRVGYEQYF.

The CDR3 DNA reads as TGTGCCAGCAGCTTAGCTTCGCGGCAGCCCCTCAATGAGCAGTTCTTC. Translation gives CASSLASRQPLNEQFF. The genes are TRBV7-9 and TRBJ2-1; D is unclear. Germline-derived CDR1 and CDR2 are SEHNR and FQNEAQ (reference sequence). Trimming pared 0 bases from V and 6 bases from J, leaving 15 bases between. This CDR3 is built from 16 residues.

The chain combines TRBV9 with TRBJ2-3, with D tentatively TRBD2 (5 bases). V shed 2 bases and J shed 2 bases, with 12 bases lying between them. The CDR3 consists of 15 residues. Germline V gene data show CDR1 as SGDLS and CDR2 as YYNGEE. The CDR3 protein is CASSVSLADTDTQYF. CDR3 in DNA: TGTGCCAGCAGCGTTAGCCTAGCAGACACAGATACGCAGTATTTT.

This clonotype was counted between two and nine times. The rearrangement joins TRBV20-1 to TRBJ2-7; D call uncertain. In germline, CDR1 is DFQATT, CDR2 SNEGSKA (reference sequence). The CDR3 has 13 residues. V was clipped by 5 bases and J by 0 bases, with 11 bases between them. In DNA form, the CDR3 reads TGCAGTGCTCTCGTCGGGTTCTCCTACGAGCAGTACTTC. It yields the protein CSALVGFSYEQYF.

The J gene is TRBJ1-2, the V gene TRBV10-3, with TRBD1 identical over 9 bases. Germline loops: CDR1 ENHRY, CDR2 SYGVKD. The CDR3 spans 14 residues. With 6 bases clipped from V and 6 bases from J, the junction kept 8 bases outside the gene matches. The CDR3 sequence: CAIRTGQGIDGYTF. In DNA form, the CDR3 reads TGTGCCATCAGAACCGGACAGGGGATCGATGGCTACACCTTC.

V and J are TRBV10-3 and TRBJ2-7, with D maybe TRBD2 (6 bases). Trimming removed 1 base from V and 7 bases from J, with 23 bases in between. Per germline, CDR1 ENHRY and CDR2 SYGVKD. The CDR3 contains 17 residues. CDR3 nucleotides: TGTGCCATCAGTGAGTTGGTCTTACCGGGACCCGGGGGTGAGCAGTACTTC. Translated, it gives CAISELVLPGPGGEQYF.

This clonotype was seen ten or more times. The CDR3 reads CASSYGGRSYEQYF. CDR3 sequence (DNA): TGTGCCAGCAGTTACGGCGGGCGCTCCTACGAGCAGTACTTC. The chain uses TRBV6-5 and TRBJ2-7, with D possibly being TRBD2 (5 bases). V was pared by 2 bases and J by 0 bases, with 8 bases between. The CDR3 totals 14 residues. Germline CDR1 reads MNHEY; CDR2 reads SVGAGI.

The J gene is TRBJ1-5, the V gene TRBV7-2; 8 bases align to TRBD1. J was trimmed by 3 bases and V by 5 bases; bases with no gene match: 6. The germline gives CDR1 SGHTA, CDR2 FQGNSA. This CDR3 is 15 amino acids long. The CDR3 bases are TGTGCCAGCAGCCCCCGGACAGGGATCAATCAGCCCCAGCATTTT. Translating it yields CASSPRTGINQPQHF. The whole variable domain, filled in from reference TRBV7-2 and TRBJ1-5, reads GAGVSQSPSNKVTEKGKDVELRCDPISGHTALYWYRQSLGQGLEFLIYFQGNSAPDKSGLPSDRFSAERTGGSVSTLTIQRTQQEDSAVYLCASSPRTGINQPQHFGDGTRLSIL.

This clonotype was detected only a few times. The genes are TRBV12-3 or TRBV12-4 and TRBJ1-6; 11 bases fit TRBD1. The V segment lost 8 bases and the J segment 14 bases; nucleotides outside the gene matches: 11. This CDR3 is 14 amino acids long. This CDR3 reads CASGTDRGRNTLHF. CDR3 coding DNA: TGTGCCAGCGGAACGGACAGGGGGCGTAACACCCTCCACTTT.

This clonotype has more than one count but fewer than ten. The chain is built from TRBV11-2 and TRBJ2-3, with TRBD1 matching over 7 bases. The germline V gene has CDR1 SGHAT and CDR2 FQNNGV. The CDR3 totals 20 residues. V was pared by 7 bases and J by 2 bases, with 24 bases of the junction left unmatched. CDR3 DNA sequence: TGTGCCAGCACCAAAGTGGGGGACAGTAGGGCCCCCTACTCCACAGATACGCAGTATTTT. The encoded protein is CASTKVGDSRAPYSTDTQYF.

This sequence joins TRBV11-3 and TRBJ2-3, with D uncertain. CDR3 length equals 13 residues. Germline lookup yields CDR1 SGHNT and CDR2 YENEEA. Trimming shortened V by 2 bases and J by 6 bases, and 9 bases separated the two germline ends. The CDR3 spells CASSLPLADTQYF. The CDR3 region has the DNA TGTGCCAGCAGCTTACCACTCGCGGATACGCAGTATTTT.

The table lists this clonotype with a few counts. The chain has TRBV4-3 and TRBJ2-3; 9 nucleotides align to TRBD2. The trim removed 4 bases at V and 5 bases at J, leaving 10 bases unmatched. CDR1 LGHNA and CDR2 YSLEER come from the germline V gene. The CDR3 sequence is 16 residues long. The chain's CDR3 is CASSPGPRTSEDTQYF. The CDR3 nucleotides read TGCGCCAGCAGCCCAGGACCCCGGACTAGCGAAGATACGCAGTATTTT.

This clonotype was seen a few times. The chain links TRBV7-2 to TRBJ2-3, with 12 bases fitting TRBD1. Germline assignment: CDR1 SGHTA and CDR2 FQGNSA. The CDR3 spans 15 residues. Trimming at V came to 5 bases and at J to 6 bases, leaving 6 bases not matched to a gene. The CDR3 DNA sequence: TGTGCCAGCAGCGGGACAGGGGGCCCCTTCGATACGCAGTATTTT. Protein product: CASSGTGGPFDTQYF.

This chain connects TRBV6-5 to TRBJ2-1; D is undetermined. CDR3 size: 10 residues. V gave up 10 bases and J gave up 10 bases, with 11 bases separating them. Germline V lookup: CDR1 MNHEY, CDR2 SVGAGI. Here the CDR3 DNA reads TGTGCCAACCGCCCTGGAGAGCAGTTCTTC. This translates into CANRPGEQFF.

This clonotype was observed a handful of times. The chain uses TRBV10-3 and TRBJ2-7; TRBD1 matches 7 bases. V was pared by 0 bases and J by 7 bases, with 6 bases of the junction left unmatched. The CDR3 loop spans 14 amino acids. Germline V gives CDR1 ENHRY, CDR2 SYGVKD. The CDR3: CAISESGGAREQYF. Written as DNA, the CDR3 is TGTGCCATCAGTGAGTCAGGGGGCGCGAGGGAGCAGTACTTC.

This clonotype was counted ten times or more. CDR3 sequence: CASSPDRAGTGELFF. The CDR3 coding sequence is TGTGCCAGCAGCCCAGACAGGGCCGGCACCGGGGAGCTGTTTTTT. The gene calls are TRBV7-3 and TRBJ2-2; the match to TRBD1 covers 7 bases. The junction had 7 bases not matched to a gene; V was cut back by 5 bases and J by 4 bases. The length of the CDR3 is 15 residues. Germline CDR1 reads SGHTA; CDR2 reads FQGTGA.

The chain is built from TRBV30 and TRBJ1-1; no clear D gene. The CDR3 runs to 14 residues. Between the trimmed V and J ends, which lost 2 bases and 6 bases, there was a span of 16 bases. CDR1 GTSNPN and CDR2 SVGIG come from the germline V gene (reference sequence). The CDR3 here is CAWSSPTPGAEAFF. The CDR3 nucleotides are TGTGCCTGGAGTAGCCCCACACCAGGTGCTGAAGCTTTCTTT. Filled out from reference TRBV30 and TRBJ1-1, the complete variable domain reads SQTIHQWPATLVQPVGSPLSLECTVEGTSNPNLYWYRQAAGRGLQLLFYSVGIGQISSEVPQNLSASRPQDRQFILSSKKLLLSDSGFYLCAWSSPTPGAEAFFGQGTRLTVV.

The rearrangement links TRBV18 to TRBJ2-1; D is ambiguous. The germline V gene has CDR1 KGHSH and CDR2 LQKENI. The CDR3 has 15 amino acids. V shed 3 bases and J shed 1 base, with 10 bases lying between them. CDR3 DNA sequence: TGTGCCAGCTCACCGACGGAAACTTCCTACAATGAGCAGTTCTTC. Its protein is CASSPTETSYNEQFF.

This clonotype was found many times. The CDR3 region is CASSGGDNEQFF. In DNA, the CDR3 is TGTGCCAGCAGTGGGGGGGACAATGAGCAGTTCTTC. The chain joins TRBV12-3 or TRBV12-4 to TRBJ2-1, with 7 nucleotides matching TRBD2. The CDR3 is 12 residues long. Trimming took 5 bases from V and 5 from J; bases not matched to a gene: 0.

The genes are TRBV6-1 and TRBJ2-2, with D possibly being TRBD1 or TRBD2 (5 bases each). This CDR3 spans 14 amino acids. Germline lookup yields CDR1 MNHNS and CDR2 SASEGT. The V and J ends lost 6 bases and 6 bases respectively, with 14 bases between them. The CDR3 DNA follows: TGTGCCAGCAGGAAAGAGGGGCGTTCCGGGGAGCTGTTTTTT. Translation: CASRKEGRSGELFF.

The sample holds a few counts of this clonotype. V gene TRBV28 combines with J gene TRBJ2-5; 7 bases line up with TRBD2. There are 12 residues in the CDR3. Germline CDR1 reads MDHEN; CDR2 reads SYDVKM. V shed 5 bases and J 7 bases; nucleotides not matched to a gene: 4. The CDR3 DNA reads as TGTGCCAGCAGTGGACCTAGCGGGACCCAGTACTTC. Translation gives CASSGPSGTQYF.

The genes are TRBV2 and TRBJ1-5; no firm D call. CDR1 SNHLY and CDR2 FYNNEI come from the germline V gene. The CDR3 is made up of 15 amino acids. V was trimmed by 6 bases and J by 4 bases, leaving 16 bases between them. The CDR3 sequence: CASRSFRDKNQPQHF. The CDR3 bases are TGTGCCAGCAGATCTTTCCGGGATAAAAATCAGCCCCAGCATTTT. Full variable domain (missing parts from reference TRBV2 and TRBJ1-5): EPEVTQTPSHQVTQMGQEVILRCVPISNHLYFYWYRQILGQKVEFLVSFYNNEISEKSEIFDDQFSVERPDGSNFTLKIRSTKLEDSAMYFCASRSFRDKNQPQHFGDGTRLSIL.

The chain employs TRBV7-8 and TRBJ2-1; 9 nucleotides agree with TRBD1. V was clipped by 2 bases and J by 8 bases; unmatched bases: 13. Looked up from germline, CDR1 is SGHVS and CDR2 is FQNEAQ. There are 17 residues in the CDR3. For the CDR3, the DNA is TGTGCCAGCAGCTTACCATCCCGGGACAGGGTCGTTTATGAGCAGTTCTTC. It translates to CASSLPSRDRVVYEQFF. Full variable domain (missing parts from reference TRBV7-8 and TRBJ2-1): GAGVSQSPRYKVAKRGQDVALRCDPISGHVSLFWYQQALGQGPEFLTYFQNEAQLDKSGLPSDRFFAERPEGSVSTLKIQRTQQEDSAVYLCASSLPSRDRVVYEQFFGPGTRLTVL.

The chain couples TRBV4-3 to TRBJ1-1; the D is unclear. The germline V gene has CDR1 LGHNA and CDR2 YSLEER. The CDR3 runs 17 residues. The V end lost 0 bases, the J end lost 4 bases, and 18 bases lay between the germline ends. As DNA, the CDR3 is TGCGCCAGCAGCCAAGAATATTCGCTTAGGTATCCCACTGAAGCTTTCTTT. Translation gives CASSQEYSLRYPTEAFF.

There are a few counts of this clonotype. The V and J genes are TRBV3-1 and TRBJ2-3; 7 bases line up with TRBD2. J gave up 3 bases and V 1 base, and 13 bases lay outside the gene matches. The CDR3 contains 18 residues. Germline loops: CDR1 LGHDT, CDR2 YNNKEL (reference sequence). The CDR3 nucleotides read TGTGCCAGCAGCCAAGGGACTAGGGGACCCTTCGTGACAGATACGCAGTATTTT. Amino acids: CASSQGTRGPFVTDTQYF.

The sample holds many counts of this clonotype. The chain links TRBV5-5 to TRBJ2-2; TRBD1 agrees at 9 bases. Germline V gene sequence: CDR1 SGHKS, CDR2 YYEKEE (reference sequence). With 4 bases clipped from V and 8 bases from J, the junction kept 6 bases outside the gene matches. The CDR3 has 14 residues. The CDR3 loop reads CASSHTGGWGELFF. CDR3 sequence (DNA): TGTGCCAGCAGCCATACAGGGGGCTGGGGGGAGCTGTTTTTT.